This T cell receptor beta chain was profiled in a study of blood T cells in healthy people across ages. This CDR3 spans 15 amino acids. CDR1 and CDR2 from the germline V gene are SGHTA and FQGNSA. Trimming took 2 bases from V and 3 from J, leaving 14 bases between them. This clonotype showed up many times. With a J-beta primer mix and a sample-barcoded 5' primer, a second PCR ran 7 to 11 cycles. Using its own MiXCR run on the 5' RACE reads, TCRdb lists one record per CDR3 protein. The sample records 1.5 million to 2 million distinct CDR3 sequences, roughly two fifths being singletons. The chain uses TRBV7-2 and TRBJ2-7; TRBD2 might be the D (5 bases). The sequencing sample was made of blood. This TCR came from a human donor in good health. The CDR3 region is CASSLFSGINYEQYF. The CDR3 region has the DNA TGTGCCAGCAGCTTATTTTCGGGGATCAACTACGAGCAGTACTTC.